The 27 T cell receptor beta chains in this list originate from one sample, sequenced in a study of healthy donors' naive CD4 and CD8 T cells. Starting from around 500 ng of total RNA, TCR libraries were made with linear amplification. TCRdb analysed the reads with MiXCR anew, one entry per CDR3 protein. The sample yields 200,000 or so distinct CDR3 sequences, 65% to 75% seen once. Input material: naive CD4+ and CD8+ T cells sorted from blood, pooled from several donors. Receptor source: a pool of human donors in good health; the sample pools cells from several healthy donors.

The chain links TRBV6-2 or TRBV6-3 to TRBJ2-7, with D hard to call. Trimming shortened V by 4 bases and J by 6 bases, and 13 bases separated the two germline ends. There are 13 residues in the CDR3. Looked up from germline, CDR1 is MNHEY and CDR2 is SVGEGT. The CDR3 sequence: CASSSQWDFEQYV. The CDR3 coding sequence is TGTGCCAGCAGTTCCCAATGGGATTTCGAGCAGTACGTC.

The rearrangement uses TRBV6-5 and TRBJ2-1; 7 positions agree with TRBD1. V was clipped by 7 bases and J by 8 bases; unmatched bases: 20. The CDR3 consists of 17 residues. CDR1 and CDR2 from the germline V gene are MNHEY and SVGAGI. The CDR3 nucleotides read TGTGCCAGCACCAAATTACCGGACAGGTCGGTTAGCGATGAGCAGTTCTTC. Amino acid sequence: CASTKLPDRSVSDEQFF.

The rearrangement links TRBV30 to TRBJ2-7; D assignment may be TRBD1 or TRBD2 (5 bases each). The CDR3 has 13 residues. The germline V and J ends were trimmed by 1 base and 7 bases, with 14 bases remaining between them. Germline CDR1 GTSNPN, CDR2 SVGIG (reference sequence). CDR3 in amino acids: CAWSELGPGEQYF. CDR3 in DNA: TGTGCCTGGAGTGAGTTGGGGCCGGGGGAGCAGTACTTC.

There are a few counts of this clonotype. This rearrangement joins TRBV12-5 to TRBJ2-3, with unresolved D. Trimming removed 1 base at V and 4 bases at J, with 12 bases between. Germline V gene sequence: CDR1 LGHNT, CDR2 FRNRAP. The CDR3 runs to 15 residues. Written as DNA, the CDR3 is TGTGCTAGTGGTTTGGCCAAAGAGGTTTCAGATACGCAGTATTTT. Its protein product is CASGLAKEVSDTQYF.

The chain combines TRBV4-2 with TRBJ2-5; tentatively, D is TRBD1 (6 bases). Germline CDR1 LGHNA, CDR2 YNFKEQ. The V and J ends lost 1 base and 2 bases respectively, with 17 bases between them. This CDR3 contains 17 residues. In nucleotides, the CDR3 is TGTGCCAGCAGCCAAGGGTCCCGACCAGGGGATCAAGAGACCCAGTACTTC. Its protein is CASSQGSRPGDQETQYF.

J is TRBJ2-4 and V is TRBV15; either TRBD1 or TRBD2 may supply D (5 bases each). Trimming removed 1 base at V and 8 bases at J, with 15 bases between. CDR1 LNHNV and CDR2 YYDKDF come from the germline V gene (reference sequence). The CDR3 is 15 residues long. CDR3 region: CATSRVRGRGDIQYF. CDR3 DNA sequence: TGTGCCACCAGCAGAGTAAGAGGGAGAGGGGACATTCAGTACTTC.

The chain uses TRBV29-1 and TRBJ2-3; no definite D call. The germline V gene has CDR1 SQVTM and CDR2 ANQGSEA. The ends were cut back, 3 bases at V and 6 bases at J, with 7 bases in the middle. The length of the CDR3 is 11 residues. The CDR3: CSVDTKDTQYF. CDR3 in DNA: TGCAGCGTTGACACCAAGGATACGCAGTATTTT.

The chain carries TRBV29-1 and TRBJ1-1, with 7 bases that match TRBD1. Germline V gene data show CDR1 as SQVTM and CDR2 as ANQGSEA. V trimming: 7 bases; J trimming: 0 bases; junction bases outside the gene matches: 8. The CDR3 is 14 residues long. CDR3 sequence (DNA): TGCAGCGCCGACCCGACAGGGATGAACACTGAAGCTTTCTTT. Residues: CSADPTGMNTEAFF.

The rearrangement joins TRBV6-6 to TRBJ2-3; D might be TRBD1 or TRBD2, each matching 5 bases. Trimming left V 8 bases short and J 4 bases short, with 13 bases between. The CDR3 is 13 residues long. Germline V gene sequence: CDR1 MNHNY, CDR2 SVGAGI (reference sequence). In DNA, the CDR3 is TGTGCCAGCCGCCGGGACGGCTCAGATACGCAGTATTTT. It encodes CASRRDGSDTQYF.

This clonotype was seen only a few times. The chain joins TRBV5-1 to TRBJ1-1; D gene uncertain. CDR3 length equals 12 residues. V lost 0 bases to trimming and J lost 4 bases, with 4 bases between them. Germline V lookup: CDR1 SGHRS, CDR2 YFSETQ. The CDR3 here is CASSLVSTEAFF. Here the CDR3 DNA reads TGCGCCAGCAGCTTGGTCAGCACTGAAGCTTTCTTT.

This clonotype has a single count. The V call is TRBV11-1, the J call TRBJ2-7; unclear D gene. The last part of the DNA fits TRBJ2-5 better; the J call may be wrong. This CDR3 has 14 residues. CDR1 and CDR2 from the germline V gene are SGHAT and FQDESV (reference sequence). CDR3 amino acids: CASSLRAQLETQYF. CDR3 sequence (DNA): TGTGCCAGCAGCTTAAGGGCCCAGTTAGAGACCCAGTACTTC.

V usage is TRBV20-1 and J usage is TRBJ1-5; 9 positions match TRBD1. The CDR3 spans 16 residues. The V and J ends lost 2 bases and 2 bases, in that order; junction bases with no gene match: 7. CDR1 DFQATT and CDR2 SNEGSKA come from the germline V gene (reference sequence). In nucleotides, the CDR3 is TGCAGTGCTAGATCCGGGACAGGGAATCGCAATCAGCCCCAGCATTTT. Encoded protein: CSARSGTGNRNQPQHF.

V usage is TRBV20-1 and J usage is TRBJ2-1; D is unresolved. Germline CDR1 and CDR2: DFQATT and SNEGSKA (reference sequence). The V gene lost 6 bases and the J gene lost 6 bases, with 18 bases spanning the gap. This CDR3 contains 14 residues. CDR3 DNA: TGCAGTGCGAGGTACTTGGGCGGCGTCAATGAGCAGTTCTTC. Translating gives CSARYLGGVNEQFF.

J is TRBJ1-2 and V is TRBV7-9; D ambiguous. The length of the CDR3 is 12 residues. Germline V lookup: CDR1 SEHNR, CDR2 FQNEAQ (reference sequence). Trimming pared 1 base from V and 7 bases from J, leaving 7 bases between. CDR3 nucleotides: TGTGCCAGCAGCTTAGTGGGATTTGGCTACACCTTC. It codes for CASSLVGFGYTF.

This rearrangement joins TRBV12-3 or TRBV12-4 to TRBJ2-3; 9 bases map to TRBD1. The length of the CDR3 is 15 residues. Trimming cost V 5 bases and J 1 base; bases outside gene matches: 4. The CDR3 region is CASSTGGGGTDTQYF. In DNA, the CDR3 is TGTGCCAGCAGTACAGGGGGCGGTGGCACAGATACGCAGTATTTT.

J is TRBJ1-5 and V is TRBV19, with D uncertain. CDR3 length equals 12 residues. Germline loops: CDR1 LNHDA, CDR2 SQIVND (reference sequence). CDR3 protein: CSSRDGVQPQHF. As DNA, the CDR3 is TGTAGTTCCCGGGATGGGGTTCAGCCCCAGCATTTT.

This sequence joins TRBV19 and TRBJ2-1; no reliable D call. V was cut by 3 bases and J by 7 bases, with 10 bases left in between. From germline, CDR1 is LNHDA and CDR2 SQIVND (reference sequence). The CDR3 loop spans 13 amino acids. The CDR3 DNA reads TGTGCCAGTAGTATCCAGCCACAAAATGAGCAGTTCTTC. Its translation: CASSIQPQNEQFF.

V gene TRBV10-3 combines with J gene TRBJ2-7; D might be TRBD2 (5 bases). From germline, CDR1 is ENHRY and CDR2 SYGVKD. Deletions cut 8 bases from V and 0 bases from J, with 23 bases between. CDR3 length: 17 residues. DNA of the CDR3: TGTGCCATCCAGGTTTCGTCTGGGAGAGTAAGCTCCTACGAGCAGTACTTC. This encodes CAIQVSSGRVSSYEQYF.

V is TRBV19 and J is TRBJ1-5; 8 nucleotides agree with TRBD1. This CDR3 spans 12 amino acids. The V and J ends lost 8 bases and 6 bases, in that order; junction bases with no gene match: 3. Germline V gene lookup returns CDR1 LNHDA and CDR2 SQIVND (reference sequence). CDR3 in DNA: TGTGCCAGTTGGACAGGGTCTCAGCCCCAGCATTTT. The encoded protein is CASWTGSQPQHF.

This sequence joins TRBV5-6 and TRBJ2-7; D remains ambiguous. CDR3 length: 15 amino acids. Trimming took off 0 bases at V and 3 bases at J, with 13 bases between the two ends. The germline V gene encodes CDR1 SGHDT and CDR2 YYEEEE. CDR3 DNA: TGTGCCAGCAGCTTGGCAGCGCTTCAGGTCTACGAGCAGTACTTC. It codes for CASSLAALQVYEQYF.

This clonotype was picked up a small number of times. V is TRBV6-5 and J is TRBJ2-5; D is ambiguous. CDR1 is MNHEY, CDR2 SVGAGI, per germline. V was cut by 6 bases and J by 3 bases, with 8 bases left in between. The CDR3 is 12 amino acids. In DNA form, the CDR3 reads TGTGCCAGCAGGACTGGAAAAGAGACCCAGTACTTC. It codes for CASRTGKETQYF.

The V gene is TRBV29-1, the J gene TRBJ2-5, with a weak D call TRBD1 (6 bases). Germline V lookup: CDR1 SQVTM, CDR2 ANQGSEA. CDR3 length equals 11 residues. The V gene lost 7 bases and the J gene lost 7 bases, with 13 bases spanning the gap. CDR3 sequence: CSGSDSGTQYF. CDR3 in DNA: TGCAGCGGATCGGACAGCGGGACCCAGTACTTC.

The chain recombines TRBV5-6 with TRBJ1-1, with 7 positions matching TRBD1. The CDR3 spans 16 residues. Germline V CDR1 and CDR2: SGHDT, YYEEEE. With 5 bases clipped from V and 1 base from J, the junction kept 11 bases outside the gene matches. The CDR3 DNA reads TGTGCCAGCAGAGACGCAGGGGGGAGTTGGAACACTGAAGCTTTCTTT. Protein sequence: CASRDAGGSWNTEAFF.

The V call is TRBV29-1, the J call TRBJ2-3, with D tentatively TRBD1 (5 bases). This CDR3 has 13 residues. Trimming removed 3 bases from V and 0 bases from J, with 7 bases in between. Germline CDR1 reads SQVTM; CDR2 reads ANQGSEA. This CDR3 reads CSVDGASTDTQYF. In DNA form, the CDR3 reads TGCAGCGTTGATGGGGCTAGCACAGATACGCAGTATTTT.

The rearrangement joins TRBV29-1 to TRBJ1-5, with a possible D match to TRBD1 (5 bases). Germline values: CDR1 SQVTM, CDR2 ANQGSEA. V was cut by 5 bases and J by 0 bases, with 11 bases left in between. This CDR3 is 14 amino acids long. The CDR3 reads CSVLGQDSNQPQHF. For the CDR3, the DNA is TGCAGCGTTCTCGGACAAGATAGCAATCAGCCCCAGCATTTT.

The CDR3 nucleotides are TGTGCCAGCAGAAATGGACTAGCGGGGGCGGAGACCCAGTACTTC. It encodes CASRNGLAGAETQYF. J is TRBJ2-5 and V is TRBV4-2; 13 nucleotides align to TRBD2. V dropped 6 bases and J dropped 5; count of bases not matched to a gene: 6. This CDR3 has 15 residues. Germline V CDR1 and CDR2: LGHNA, YNFKEQ.

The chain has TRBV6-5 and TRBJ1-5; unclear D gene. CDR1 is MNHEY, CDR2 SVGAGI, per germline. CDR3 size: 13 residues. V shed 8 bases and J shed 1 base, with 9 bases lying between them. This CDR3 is CASRLGSNQPQHF. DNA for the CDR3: TGTGCCAGCCGCCTGGGAAGCAATCAGCCCCAGCATTTT.